This T cell receptor beta chain was documented in a study of blood T cells in healthy people across ages. PCR was performed a second time for about 6 to 11 cycles using a sample-barcoded 5' primer and a J-beta primer mix. A 12-random-nucleotide template-switch adaptor tagged each cDNA molecule. MiXCR was run by TCRdb on the 5' RACE reads, yielding one entry per CDR3 protein. The profile shows fewer than 1.5 million distinct CDR3 sequences, about 43% of them singletons. Caucasian, healthy and from Russia, the donors were aged between about 6 and 90. The CDR3 length is 12 residues. CDR1 and CDR2 (germline): ENHRY, SYGVKD. Between the trimmed V and J ends, which lost 6 bases and 6 bases, there was a span of 10 bases. Overall study findings and caveats: Whereas aged donors had fewer naive CD4+ cells, long-lived donors had more of them and higher diversity. Naive T cell percentage showed a strong correlation with the diversity of TCR beta.

A word on this clonotype: The antigen remains undetermined.

The sequence was collected from a woman aged 18 to 35 in good health. The gene calls are TRBV10-3 and TRBJ2-3; possibly TRBD1 or TRBD2 for D (5 bases each). Specimen: blood. The CDR3 DNA sequence: TGTGCCATCAGGGGGACGGTTGATACGCAGTATTTT. As protein: CAIRGTVDTQYF.